This passage covers 25 T cell receptor beta chains from one sample sequenced in a study of blood T cell repertoires in COVID-19. Some clones are missing from TCRdb's copy, which holds only in-frame ones; the method was immunoSEQ multiplex PCR. The table includes approximately 250,000 clones, 75% to 95% detected once. Sequenced sample: PBMCs or T cells enriched from blood (not recorded which). The source of these receptors is a man between 40 and 49 years old who had been exposed to COVID-19.

The chain employs TRBV10-3 and TRBJ2-5, with D possibly matching TRBD1 (6 bases). The CDR3 is 14 residues long. V was shortened by 3 bases and J by 7 bases, with 15 bases between the two germline ends. Germline V gives CDR1 ENHRY, CDR2 SYGVKD. Written as DNA, the CDR3 is TGTGCCATCAGTGAAAAAGCGGTAGGGGGGACCCAGTACTTC. Its translation is CAISEKAVGGTQYF.

The V gene is TRBV29-1, the J gene TRBJ2-7; 9 bases match TRBD2. Germline V gives CDR1 SQVTM, CDR2 ANQGSEA. The trim removed 4 bases at V and 4 bases at J, leaving 8 bases unmatched. The CDR3 covers 14 residues. The chain's CDR3 is CSVVTGTSSYEQYF. The CDR3 nucleotides read TGCAGCGTTGTCACCGGGACTAGCTCGTACGAGCAGTACTTC.

The CDR3 sequence: CASSQLAGGPGYEQFF. The CDR3 DNA reads as TGCGCCAGCAGCCAACTAGCGGGAGGGCCGGGGTATGAGCAGTTCTTC. This chain joins TRBV4-1 and TRBJ2-1; TRBD2 matches at 12 bases. The V gene end was trimmed by 2 bases and the J gene end by 8 bases; junction bases not matched to a gene: 7. The V gene's germline CDR1 is MGHRA and CDR2 YSYEKL. This CDR3 contains 16 residues.

V usage is TRBV6-5 and J usage is TRBJ1-1; 8 bases agree with TRBD1. The V gene end was trimmed by 5 bases and the J gene end by 3 bases; junction bases not matched to a gene: 2. This CDR3 has 13 residues. CDR1 and CDR2 (germline): MNHEY, SVGAGI. The CDR3, as DNA: TGTGCCAGCAGTCGACAGGGGTACACTGAAGCTTTCTTT. This sequence encodes CASSRQGYTEAFF.

The chain carries TRBV5-1 and TRBJ2-5; D might be TRBD1 (5 bases). The length of the CDR3 is 15 residues. V lost 3 bases and J lost 5, with 17 bases in between. Germline CDR1 SGHRS, CDR2 YFSETQ. The CDR3 region is CASSSSGLPGETQYF. In nucleotides, the CDR3 is TGCGCCAGCAGCTCATCCGGGCTGCCAGGGGAGACCCAGTACTTC.

This chain joins TRBV4-2 and TRBJ1-4; 8 bases are shared with TRBD1. Trimming cost V 4 bases and J 3 bases; bases outside gene matches: 4. Germline V CDR1 and CDR2: LGHNA, YNFKEQ. The CDR3 extends over 15 amino acids. DNA for the CDR3: TGTGCCAGCAGCCCCGGGACAGGAGCTAATGAAAAACTGTTTTTT. Translated, it gives CASSPGTGANEKLFF.

The genes are TRBV28 and TRBJ1-6, with D possibly matching TRBD1 (6 bases). The V and J ends lost 5 bases and 8 bases respectively, with 13 bases between them. This CDR3 has 14 residues. CDR1 MDHEN and CDR2 SYDVKM come from the germline V gene. CDR3 in amino acids: CASSERQADSPLHF. For the CDR3, the DNA is TGTGCCAGCAGTGAGAGACAGGCCGATTCACCCCTCCACTTT.

The genes are TRBV3-1 (or the pseudogene TRBV3-2) and TRBJ2-3; D unclear. This CDR3 has 13 residues. Germline CDR1 is LGHDT and CDR2 is YNNKEL (reference sequence). The V and J ends lost 3 bases and 2 bases respectively, with 6 bases between them. The CDR3 DNA reads as TGTGCCAGCAGCCACAGTGTCACAGATACGCAGTATTTT. This codes for CASSHSVTDTQYF.

DNA of the CDR3: TGCAGCGTTGAATCAGGCTACGAGCAGTACTTC. Amino acids: CSVESGYEQYF. J is TRBJ2-7 and V is TRBV29-1; D ambiguous. Germline V CDR1 and CDR2: SQVTM, ANQGSEA. Trimming took 2 bases from V and 3 from J, leaving 5 bases between them. This CDR3 comprises 11 residues.

This chain connects TRBV4-1 to TRBJ1-5; D is perhaps TRBD1 (5 bases). V dropped 0 bases and J dropped 4 bases, with 13 bases sitting between them. Per germline, CDR1 MGHRA and CDR2 YSYEKL. There are 16 residues in the CDR3. The CDR3 DNA follows: TGCGCCAGCAGCCAAGATATCGGCAGGGATAATCAGCCCCAGCATTTT. Translated: CASSQDIGRDNQPQHF.

This rearrangement joins TRBV7-2 to TRBJ2-5, with D possibly TRBD1 on 6 matching bases. V was shortened by 2 bases and J by 3 bases, with 13 bases between the two germline ends. Germline V gene data show CDR1 as SGHTA and CDR2 as FQGNSA. This CDR3 comprises 15 residues. This CDR3 is CASSLRRAGEETQYF. The CDR3 DNA reads as TGTGCCAGCAGCTTACGACGGGCAGGGGAAGAGACCCAGTACTTC.

The chain is built from TRBV5-4 and TRBJ2-1; D is perhaps TRBD2 (5 bases). Per germline, CDR1 SGHNT and CDR2 YYREEE (reference sequence). The CDR3 covers 16 residues. With 0 bases removed from V and 3 bases from J, the gap between germline ends came to 13 bases. The CDR3 spells CASSLEAADYYNEQFF. As DNA, the CDR3 is TGTGCCAGCAGCTTGGAAGCGGCTGACTACTACAATGAGCAGTTCTTC.

This chain connects TRBV4-2 to TRBJ2-3, with D perhaps matching TRBD1 (6 bases). Germline lookup yields CDR1 LGHNA and CDR2 YNFKEQ. The CDR3 spans 15 residues. Trimming left V 1 base short and J 4 bases short, with 12 bases between. As DNA, the CDR3 is TGTGCCAGCAGCCAAGGGGGGCTGCCGGCAGATACGCAGTATTTT. The encoded protein is CASSQGGLPADTQYF.

J is TRBJ1-4 and V is TRBV29-1; D uncertain. Per germline, CDR1 SQVTM and CDR2 ANQGSEA. The CDR3 is 11 amino acids. The V and J ends lost 8 bases and 4 bases respectively, with 8 bases between them. The CDR3 DNA reads TGCAGCACAACCTTTAATGAAAAACTGTTTTTT. Its protein is CSTTFNEKLFF.

The chain couples TRBV12-3 or TRBV12-4 to TRBJ2-7; D gene ambiguous. Trimming removed 7 bases at V and 0 bases at J, with 10 bases between. The CDR3 runs 13 residues. DNA for the CDR3: TGTGCCAGCACCAATCCCAGCTCCTACGAGCAGTACTTC. This sequence encodes CASTNPSSYEQYF.

CDR3 region: CAISEAGGSPLHF. As DNA, the CDR3 is TGTGCCATCAGTGAGGCAGGGGGCTCACCCCTCCACTTT. The V call is TRBV10-3, the J call TRBJ1-6; 8 bases line up with TRBD1. The J segment lost 10 bases and the V segment lost 2 bases, leaving 1 base of the junction unmatched. Germline CDR1 and CDR2: ENHRY and SYGVKD. The CDR3 is 13 residues long.

In this sample, this clone turned up a few times. The V call is TRBV24-1, the J call TRBJ1-2; TRBD1 is a possible D gene (6 bases). Germline CDR1 reads KGHDR; CDR2 reads SFDVKD. V was clipped by 8 bases and J by 4 bases, with 16 bases between them. The CDR3 is 14 amino acids. CDR3 protein: CATKREGVAYGYTF. The CDR3 DNA is TGTGCCACCAAAAGGGAGGGGGTGGCCTATGGCTACACCTTC.

This chain joins TRBV29-1 and TRBJ1-1; 8 bases are shared with TRBD1. This CDR3 spans 15 amino acids. Germline CDR1 is SQVTM and CDR2 is ANQGSEA. Trimming took 3 bases from V and 1 from J; bases not matched to a gene: 7. The CDR3 sequence is CSVDPPDRGNTEAFF. In DNA, the CDR3 is TGCAGCGTTGACCCTCCTGACAGGGGGAACACTGAAGCTTTCTTT. Filled out from reference TRBV29-1 and TRBJ1-1, the complete variable domain reads SAVISQKPSRDICQRGTSLTIQCQVDSQVTMMFWYRQQPGQSLTLIATANQGSEATYESGFVIDKFPISRPNLTFSTLTVSNMSPEDSSIYLCSVDPPDRGNTEAFFGQGTRLTVV.

The chain carries TRBV27 and TRBJ2-1; TRBD2 matches at 7 bases. J lost 3 bases, V lost 4 bases, and 3 bases had no gene match. This CDR3 comprises 14 residues. From germline, CDR1 is MNHEY and CDR2 SMNVEV (reference sequence). The chain's CDR3 is CASSYSGLYNEQFF. The CDR3, as DNA: TGTGCCAGCAGTTATAGCGGGCTCTACAATGAGCAGTTCTTC.

This sequence joins TRBV7-2 and TRBJ1-1; D perhaps matches TRBD1 (6 bases). Germline V gives CDR1 SGHTA, CDR2 FQGNSA. V was clipped by 0 bases and J by 2 bases, with 10 bases between them. This CDR3 has 15 amino acids. DNA of the CDR3: TGTGCCAGCAGCTTAGCGCCAGGGGCCAACACTGAAGCTTTCTTT. This encodes CASSLAPGANTEAFF.

Notes on this clone: No DNA is shown, since the ends of the CDR3 on it are uncertain; the CDR3 is the one TCRdb lists. The chain uses TRBV21-1 and TRBJ1-5. TRBV21-1 is labeled a pseudogene. The CDR3 sequence runs 16 residues, both termini included. The CDR3 spells CASSKFGRGSNQPQHF.

This chain links TRBV9 with TRBJ2-7; 14 nucleotides agree with TRBD2. V was clipped by 4 bases and J by 6 bases; unmatched bases: 9. The CDR3 sequence is 16 residues long. The germline V gene has CDR1 SGDLS and CDR2 YYNGEE. CDR3 residues: CASSQGLAGVFGEQYF. The CDR3 nucleotides are TGTGCCAGCAGCCAGGGACTAGCGGGAGTTTTCGGCGAGCAGTACTTC.

This clone has a handful of counts. The V and J genes are TRBV4-2 and TRBJ2-1, with D uncertain. The germline V gene has CDR1 LGHNA and CDR2 YNFKEQ. V was clipped by 4 bases and J by 10 bases, with 14 bases between them. This CDR3 spans 13 amino acids. The chain's CDR3 is CASSRGSSEEQFF. As DNA, the CDR3 is TGTGCCAGCAGCCGCGGATCCTCTGAAGAGCAGTTCTTC.

This clone came up once. The rearrangement uses TRBV9 and TRBJ2-3; possibly TRBD1 for D (6 bases). Trimming removed 4 bases from V and 0 bases from J, with 12 bases in between. Germline V gene sequence: CDR1 SGDLS, CDR2 YYNGEE. This CDR3 region has 15 residues. The DNA for the CDR3 is TGTGCCAGCAGCACCGGGACACAGAGCACAGATACGCAGTATTTT. Amino acids: CASSTGTQSTDTQYF.

A remark on this clone: Within the sample, other DNA sequences also encode this same CDR3. The chain is built from TRBV12-3 or TRBV12-4 and TRBJ2-7; 8 bases are a match to TRBD1. J gave up 10 bases and V 2 bases, and 4 bases lay outside the gene matches. The CDR3 totals 12 residues. DNA for the CDR3: TGTGCCAGCAGTTTATCAGGGGGCGAACAGTACTTC. Translation gives CASSLSGGEQYF.